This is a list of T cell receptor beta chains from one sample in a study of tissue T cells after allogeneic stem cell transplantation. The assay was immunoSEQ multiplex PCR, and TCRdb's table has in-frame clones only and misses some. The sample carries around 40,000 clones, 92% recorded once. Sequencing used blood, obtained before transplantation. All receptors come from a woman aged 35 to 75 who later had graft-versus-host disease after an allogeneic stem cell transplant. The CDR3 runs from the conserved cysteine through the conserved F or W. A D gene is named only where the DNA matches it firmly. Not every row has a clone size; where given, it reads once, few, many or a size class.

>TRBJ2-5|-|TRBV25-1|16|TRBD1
TGTGCCAGCAGGGATAGGGGACAGGGATTGAGGGAGACCCAGTACTTC
CASRDRGQGLRETQYF
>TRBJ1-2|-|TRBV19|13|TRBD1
TGTGCCAGTGGGGACAGGGACACCTATGGCTACACCTTC
CASGDRDTYGYTF
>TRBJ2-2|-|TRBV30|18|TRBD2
TGTGCCTGGAGTCAGCTAGCGGGAGGGCCTATAACCGCCGGGGAGCTGTTTTTT
CAWSQLAGGPITAGELFF
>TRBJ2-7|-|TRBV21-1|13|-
TGTGCCATTGGGAAGGACTACTCCTACGAGCAGTACTTC
CAIGKDYSYEQYF
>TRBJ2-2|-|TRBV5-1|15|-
TGCGCCAGCAGCTTGGCCCGACAGAATACCGGGGAGCTGTTTTTT
CASSLARQNTGELFF
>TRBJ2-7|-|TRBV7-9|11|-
TGTGCCAGCAGCTTAGACCACGAGCAGTACTTC
CASSLDHEQYF
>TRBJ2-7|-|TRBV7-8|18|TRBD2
TGTGCCAGCAGCTTAGCGGGGACTAGCGGGAGTGTTCTCCACGAGCAGTACTTC
CASSLAGTSGSVLHEQYF
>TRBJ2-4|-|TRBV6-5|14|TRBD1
TGTGCCAGCAGTAGACAGGGACGGGGAAACATTCAGTACTTC
CASSRQGRGNIQYF
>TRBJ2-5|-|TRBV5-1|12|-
TGCGCCAGCAGGACCGGGGAAGAGACCCAGTACTTC
CASRTGEETQYF
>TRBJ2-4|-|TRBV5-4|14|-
TGTGCCAGCAGCTTGGAGAGGATGGCGAACATTCAGTACTTC
CASSLERMANIQYF
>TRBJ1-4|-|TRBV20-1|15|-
TGCAGTGCTAGTTCCTACATTGACATAGGTGAAAAACTGTTTTTT
CSASSYIDIGEKLFF
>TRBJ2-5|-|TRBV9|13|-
TGTGCCAGCAGCGTAGAGAGCACCGGGACCCAGTACTTC
CASSVESTGTQYF
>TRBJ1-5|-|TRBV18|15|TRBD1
TGTGCCAGCTCACTCAACCAGGGGGGAGATCAGCCCCAGCATTTT
CASSLNQGGDQPQHF
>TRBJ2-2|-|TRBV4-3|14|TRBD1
TGCGCCAGCAGCCTTGGACAGGGGACTGGGGAGCTGTTTTTT
CASSLGQGTGELFF
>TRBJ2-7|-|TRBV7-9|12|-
TGTGCCAGCAGCTTAGATTCCGGCGAGCAGTACTTC
CASSLDSGEQYF
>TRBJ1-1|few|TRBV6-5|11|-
TGTGCCAGCAGTTACGGGGGGAAGGCTTTCTTT
CASSYGGKAFF
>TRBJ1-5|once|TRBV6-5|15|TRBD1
TGTGCCAGCAGCCTTCCGGGACAGGGGACTCAGCCCCAGCATTTT
CASSLPGQGTQPQHF
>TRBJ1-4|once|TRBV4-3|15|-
TGCGCCAGCAGCCGCCACCGGGACTCTAATGAAAAACTGTTTTTT
CASSRHRDSNEKLFF
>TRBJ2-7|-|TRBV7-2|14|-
TGTGCCAGCAGCTTTGGCGGTACCTCCTACGAGCAGTACTTC
CASSFGGTSYEQYF
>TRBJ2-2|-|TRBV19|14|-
TGTGCCAGTAGTGCCGGGACTGTCACCGGGGAGCTGTTTTTT
CASSAGTVTGELFF
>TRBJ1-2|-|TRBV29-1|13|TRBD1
TGCAGCGTCACGGGACAGGGAGTGGGAGGCTACACCTTC
CSVTGQGVGGYTF
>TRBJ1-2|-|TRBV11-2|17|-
TGTGCCAGCAGCTTAGAGGCTGGTGTTCTCTCCAGGGATGGCTACACCTTC
CASSLEAGVLSRDGYTF
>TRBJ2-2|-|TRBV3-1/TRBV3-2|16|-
TGTGCCAGCAGCCAAGGGTTACTAGCAGGAACCGGGGAGCTGTTTTTT
CASSQGLLAGTGELFF
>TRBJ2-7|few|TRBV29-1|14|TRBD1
TGCAGCGTCCAAGGACAGGGGGCTCGCTACGAGCAGTACTTC
CSVQGQGARYEQYF